This T cell receptor beta chain was found in a study of T cell responses to AZD1222 COVID-19 vaccine. The study, taken as a whole, reports: There were vaccine-associated CD4 TCRs across spike, dominant at 160-218 and 743-854. Repertoires in all cases were sampled only once the peak T cell response had passed. A mostly white British donor set with more females was recruited, and clonal diversity was possibly underestimated.

TCRdb keeps only in-frame clones here, not all; method: immunoSEQ multiplex PCR. The sample yields 150,000 to 200,000 clones, around 94% seen once. CDR1 is MNHEY and CDR2 is SVGEGT in the germline V gene. The CDR3 totals 12 residues. Trimming left V 5 bases short and J 4 bases short, with 8 bases between. On this clone: The antigen remains undetermined.

The source is an adult who received the AZD1222 COVID-19 vaccine. The starting material was peripheral blood, obtained 28 days after the second AZD1222 dose. The chain employs TRBV6-2 or TRBV6-3 and TRBJ1-2; possible D gene TRBD1, 5 bases. The CDR3 region is CASSLDSYGYTF. CDR3 nucleotides: TGTGCCAGCAGTCTAGACAGCTATGGCTACACCTTC.